This T cell receptor (beta chain) was obtained from a study of CD8 T cells in Susac syndrome. It was with random hexamers that 0.5 to 1 ug RNA was reverse transcribed. Across 54 Vbeta and 13 Jbeta, TCR beta CDR3 was amplified with immunoSEQ multiplex PCR. TCRdb independently ran MiXCR on the immunoSEQ multiplex PCR reads; one entry per CDR3 protein. The repertoire has about 150,000 distinct CDR3 sequences, 90% to 96% of them found once; the top ten carry 0.075% to 0.09%. Germline CDR1 SNHLY, CDR2 FYNNEI. This CDR3 has 15 amino acids. V was trimmed by 6 bases and J by 1 base, leaving 14 bases between them.

The chain combines TRBV2 with TRBJ2-3; D is perhaps TRBD2 (6 bases). The source is a human donor with Susac syndrome. The sequencing sample was made of CD4+ T cells from PBMCs. This chain's CDR3 is CASSRRETGTDTQYF. DNA of the CDR3: TGTGCCAGCAGCCGCCGGGAGACCGGCACAGATACGCAGTATTTT.